This passage covers 4 T cell receptor beta chains from one sample sequenced in a study of blood T cell repertoires in COVID-19 (dated by TCRdb to 2018 to 2021). To prepare the library, the immunoSEQ multiplex PCR assay was applied. As stored in TCRdb, this immuneACCESS dataset retains in-frame rearrangements with V and J assigned. A fraction of the clones does not appear; measured against another copy, unresolved V genes explain less than half of the discrepancy, and the remainder lacks a known reason. Within this sample are 450,000 to 500,000 clones, with 70% to 90% of them counted one time only. Approximately 3.4% of the sample is held by the ten biggest clonotypes. Input material: peripheral blood. The receptors were gathered from a human donor in a cohort sampled during active COVID-19.

The CDR3 nucleotides read TGCGCCAGTCGTAGGGACAGGGAAGGTCAGCCCCAGCATTTT. Its translation: CASRRDREGQPQHF. The chain recombines TRBV10-2 with TRBJ1-5; 9 bases align to TRBD1. Germline CDR1 and CDR2: WSHSY and SAAADI. This CDR3 region has 14 residues. The V segment lost 9 bases and the J segment 6 bases; nucleotides outside the gene matches: 9.

The genes are TRBV7-8 and TRBJ2-3; D is uncertain. CDR3 length equals 16 residues. V was pared by 4 bases and J by 2 bases, with 16 bases between. CDR1 is SGHVS, CDR2 FQNEAQ, per germline. The DNA for the CDR3 is TGTGCCAGCAGCTCGTTCCGCTTGAAACACACAGATACGCAGTATTTT. It yields the protein CASSSFRLKHTDTQYF.

This clone was detected only once. V and J are TRBV28 and TRBJ1-2, with 9 bases that match TRBD1. With V trimmed by 4 bases and J by 4 bases, 1 base remained unmatched. Germline V lookup: CDR1 MDHEN, CDR2 SYDVKM. The CDR3 covers 13 residues. CDR3 sequence reads: CASSSGQGYGYTF. The CDR3 nucleotides are TGTGCCAGCAGTTCGGGACAGGGCTATGGCTACACCTTC.

V and J are TRBV24-1 and TRBJ2-2; D uncertain. CDR1 and CDR2 from the germline V gene are KGHDR and SFDVKD. This CDR3 has 15 residues. Trimming shortened V by 0 bases and J by 6 bases, and 10 bases separated the two germline ends. For the CDR3, the DNA is TGTGCCACCAGTGATTTGGGGCAGGCAGCCGGGGAGCTGTTTTTT. It codes for CATSDLGQAAGELFF.